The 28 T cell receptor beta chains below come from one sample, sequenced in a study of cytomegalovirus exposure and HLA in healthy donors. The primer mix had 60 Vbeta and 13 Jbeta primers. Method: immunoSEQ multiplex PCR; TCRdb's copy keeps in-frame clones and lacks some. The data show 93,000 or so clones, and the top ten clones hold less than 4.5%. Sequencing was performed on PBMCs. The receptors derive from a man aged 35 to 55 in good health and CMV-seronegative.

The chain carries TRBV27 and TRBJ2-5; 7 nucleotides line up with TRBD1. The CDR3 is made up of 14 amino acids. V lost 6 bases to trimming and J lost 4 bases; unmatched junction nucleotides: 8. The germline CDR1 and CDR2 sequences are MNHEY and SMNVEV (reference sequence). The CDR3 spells CASRLTGSGETQYF. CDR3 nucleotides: TGTGCCAGCAGACTGACAGGGAGCGGAGAGACCCAGTACTTC.

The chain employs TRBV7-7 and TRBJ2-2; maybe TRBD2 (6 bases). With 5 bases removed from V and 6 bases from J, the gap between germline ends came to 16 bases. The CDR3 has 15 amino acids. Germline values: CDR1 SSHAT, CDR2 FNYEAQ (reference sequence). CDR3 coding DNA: TGTGCCAGCAGCCTGATGCGGGATATGGCCGGGGAGCTGTTTTTT. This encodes CASSLMRDMAGELFF.

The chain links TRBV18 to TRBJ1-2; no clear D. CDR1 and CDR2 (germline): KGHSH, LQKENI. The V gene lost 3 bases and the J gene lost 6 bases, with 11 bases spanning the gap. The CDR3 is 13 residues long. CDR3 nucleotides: TGTGCCAGCTCACCCGGGATTTCAGATGGCTACACCTTC. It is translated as CASSPGISDGYTF.

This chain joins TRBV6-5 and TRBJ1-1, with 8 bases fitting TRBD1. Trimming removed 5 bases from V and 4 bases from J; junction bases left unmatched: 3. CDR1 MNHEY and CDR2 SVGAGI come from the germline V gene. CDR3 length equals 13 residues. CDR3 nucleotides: TGTGCCAGCAGTAAGGGACAGGTCACTGAAGCTTTCTTT. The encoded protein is CASSKGQVTEAFF.

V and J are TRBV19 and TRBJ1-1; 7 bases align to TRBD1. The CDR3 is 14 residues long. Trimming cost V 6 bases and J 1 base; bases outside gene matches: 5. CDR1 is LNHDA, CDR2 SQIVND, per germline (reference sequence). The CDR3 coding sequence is TGTGCCAGTAGCGACAGGGCGGGGAACACTGAAGCTTTCTTT. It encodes CASSDRAGNTEAFF.

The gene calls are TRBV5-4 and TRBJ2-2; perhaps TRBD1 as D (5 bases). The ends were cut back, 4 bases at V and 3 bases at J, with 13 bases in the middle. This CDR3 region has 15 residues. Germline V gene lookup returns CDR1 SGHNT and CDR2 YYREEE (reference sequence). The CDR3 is CASSVRETDTGELFF. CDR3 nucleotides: TGTGCCAGCAGCGTCCGAGAGACAGACACCGGGGAGCTGTTTTTT.

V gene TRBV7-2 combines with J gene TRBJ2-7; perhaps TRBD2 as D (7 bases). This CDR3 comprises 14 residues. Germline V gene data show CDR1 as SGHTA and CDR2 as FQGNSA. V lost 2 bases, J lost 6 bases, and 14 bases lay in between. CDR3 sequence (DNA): TGTGCCAGCAGCTTAAAAGGGGGGGGGCCCGAGCAGTACTTC. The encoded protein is CASSLKGGGPEQYF.

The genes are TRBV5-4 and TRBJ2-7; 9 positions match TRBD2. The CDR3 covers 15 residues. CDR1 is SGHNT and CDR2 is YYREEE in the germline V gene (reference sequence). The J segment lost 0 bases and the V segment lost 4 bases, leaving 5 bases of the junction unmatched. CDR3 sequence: CASSPTSGTSYEQYF. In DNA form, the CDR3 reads TGTGCCAGCAGCCCGACTAGCGGAACCTCCTACGAGCAGTACTTC.

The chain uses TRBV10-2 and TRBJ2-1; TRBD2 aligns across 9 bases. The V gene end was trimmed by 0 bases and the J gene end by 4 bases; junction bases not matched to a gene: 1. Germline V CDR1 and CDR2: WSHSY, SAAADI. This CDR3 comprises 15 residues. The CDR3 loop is CASSESRGGYNEQFF. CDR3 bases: TGCGCCAGCAGTGAGTCGCGGGGGGGATACAATGAGCAGTTCTTC.

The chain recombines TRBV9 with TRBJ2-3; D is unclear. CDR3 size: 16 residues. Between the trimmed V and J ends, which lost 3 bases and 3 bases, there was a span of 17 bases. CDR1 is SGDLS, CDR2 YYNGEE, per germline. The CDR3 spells CASSGSSFRSTDTQYF. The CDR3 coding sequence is TGTGCCAGCAGCGGTTCTAGTTTTAGATCTACAGATACGCAGTATTTT.

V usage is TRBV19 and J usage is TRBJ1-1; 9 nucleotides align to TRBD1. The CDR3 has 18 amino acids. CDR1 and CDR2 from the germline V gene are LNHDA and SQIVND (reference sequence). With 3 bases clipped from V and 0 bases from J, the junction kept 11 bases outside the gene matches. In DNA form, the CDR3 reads TGTGCCAGTAGTATGGCCCCGGGACAGGGATACATGAACACTGAAGCTTTCTTT. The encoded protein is CASSMAPGQGYMNTEAFF.

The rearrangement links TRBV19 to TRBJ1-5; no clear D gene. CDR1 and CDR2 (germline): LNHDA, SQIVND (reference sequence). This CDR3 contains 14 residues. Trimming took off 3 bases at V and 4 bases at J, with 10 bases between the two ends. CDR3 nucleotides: TGTGCCAGTAGTATGAGTTCCCTAAATCAGCCCCAGCATTTT. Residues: CASSMSSLNQPQHF.

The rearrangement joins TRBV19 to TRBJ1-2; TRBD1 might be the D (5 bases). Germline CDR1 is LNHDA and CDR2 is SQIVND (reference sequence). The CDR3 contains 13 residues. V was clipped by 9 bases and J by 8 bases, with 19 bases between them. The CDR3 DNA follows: TGTGCCAGCTCTAGGGAGGGGCACAGCGGCTACACCTTC. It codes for CASSREGHSGYTF.

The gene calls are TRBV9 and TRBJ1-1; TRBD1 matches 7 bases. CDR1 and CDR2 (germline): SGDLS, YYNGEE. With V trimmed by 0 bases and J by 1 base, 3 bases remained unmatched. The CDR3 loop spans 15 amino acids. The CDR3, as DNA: TGTGCCAGCAGCGTAGTTCACAGGGGGAACACTGAAGCTTTCTTT. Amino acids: CASSVVHRGNTEAFF.

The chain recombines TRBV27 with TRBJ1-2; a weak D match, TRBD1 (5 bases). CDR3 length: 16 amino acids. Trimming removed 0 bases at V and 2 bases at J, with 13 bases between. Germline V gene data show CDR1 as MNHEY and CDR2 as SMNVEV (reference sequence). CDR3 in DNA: TGTGCCAGCAGTTTATCCCCTCACAGGTTCAACTATGGCTACACCTTC. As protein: CASSLSPHRFNYGYTF.

The CDR3 loop is CASSVGAGETQYF. The CDR3 DNA is TGTGCCAGCAGCGTGGGGGCGGGCGAGACCCAGTACTTC. V usage is TRBV9 and J usage is TRBJ2-5; possible D gene TRBD1, 6 bases. The CDR3 covers 13 residues. Germline V gives CDR1 SGDLS, CDR2 YYNGEE. Trimming took off 2 bases at V and 5 bases at J, with 10 bases between the two ends.

CDR3 in amino acids: CASSTGAKVKLFF. The CDR3 DNA is TGTGCCAGTAGTACAGGGGCAAAGGTGAAACTGTTTTTT. This chain links TRBV19 with TRBJ1-4; D might be TRBD1 (6 bases). V lost 4 bases and J lost 11, with 14 bases in between. Looked up from germline, CDR1 is LNHDA and CDR2 is SQIVND (reference sequence). This CDR3 has 13 amino acids.

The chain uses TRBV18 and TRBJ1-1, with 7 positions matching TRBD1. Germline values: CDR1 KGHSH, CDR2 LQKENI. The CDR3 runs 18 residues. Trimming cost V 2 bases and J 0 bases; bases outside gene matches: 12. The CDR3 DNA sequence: TGTGCCAGCTCACCAAGGGGAACGGGACAGCAAATGAACACTGAAGCTTTCTTT. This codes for CASSPRGTGQQMNTEAFF. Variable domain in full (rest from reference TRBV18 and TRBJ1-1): NAGVMQNPRHLVRRRGQEARLRCSPMKGHSHVYWYRQLPEEGLKFMVYLQKENIIDESGMPKERFSAEFPKEGPSILRIQQVVRGDSAAYFCASSPRGTGQQMNTEAFFGQGTRLTVV.

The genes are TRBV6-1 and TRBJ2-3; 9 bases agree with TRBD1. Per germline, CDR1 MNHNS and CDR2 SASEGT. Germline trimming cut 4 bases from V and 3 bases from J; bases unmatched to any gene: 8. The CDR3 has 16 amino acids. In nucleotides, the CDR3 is TGTGCCAGCAGTGCGTGGACAGGGGTCGTTACAGATACGCAGTATTTT. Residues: CASSAWTGVVTDTQYF.

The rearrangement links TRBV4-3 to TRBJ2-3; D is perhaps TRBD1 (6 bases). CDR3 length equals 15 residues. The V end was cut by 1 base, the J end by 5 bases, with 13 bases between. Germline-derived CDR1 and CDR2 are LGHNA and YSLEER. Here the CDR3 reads CASSQVGQGKDTQYF. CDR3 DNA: TGCGCCAGCAGCCAAGTGGGGCAGGGGAAAGATACGCAGTATTTT.

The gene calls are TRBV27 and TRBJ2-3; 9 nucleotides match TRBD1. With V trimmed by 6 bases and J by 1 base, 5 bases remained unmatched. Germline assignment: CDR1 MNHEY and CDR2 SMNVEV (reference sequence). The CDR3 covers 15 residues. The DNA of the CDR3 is TGTGCCAGCAGCCCTCGGGACAGGGGCACAGATACGCAGTATTTT. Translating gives CASSPRDRGTDTQYF.

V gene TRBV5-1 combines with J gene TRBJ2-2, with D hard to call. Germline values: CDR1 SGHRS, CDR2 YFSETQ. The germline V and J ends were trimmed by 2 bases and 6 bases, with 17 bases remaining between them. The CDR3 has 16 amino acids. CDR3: CASSFEAGFQAGELFF. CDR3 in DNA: TGCGCCAGCAGCTTTGAAGCAGGCTTCCAGGCCGGGGAGCTGTTTTTT.

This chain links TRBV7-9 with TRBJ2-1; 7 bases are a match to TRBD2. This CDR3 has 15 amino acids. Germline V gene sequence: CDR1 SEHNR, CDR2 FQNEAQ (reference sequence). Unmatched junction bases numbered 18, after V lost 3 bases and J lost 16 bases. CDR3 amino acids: CASSLTKRGGGKVFF. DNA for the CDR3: TGTGCCAGCAGCTTGACGAAGCGGGGTGGGGGAAAAGTATTCTTC. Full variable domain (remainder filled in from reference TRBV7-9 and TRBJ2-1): DTGVSQNPRHKITKRGQNVTFRCDPISEHNRLYWYRQTLGQGPEFLTYFQNEAQLEKSRLLSDRFSAERPKGSFSTLEIQRTEQGDSAMYLCASSLTKRGGGKVFFGPGTRLTVL.

The CDR3 nucleotides read TGTGCCAGCAGCTTGGCACAGGTTCCGTACGAGCAGTACTTC. Its protein is CASSLAQVPYEQYF. The rearrangement joins TRBV5-5 to TRBJ2-7; D is perhaps TRBD1 (5 bases). Deletions cut 0 bases from V and 4 bases from J, with 11 bases between. The CDR3 has 14 residues. From germline, CDR1 is SGHKS and CDR2 YYEKEE (reference sequence).

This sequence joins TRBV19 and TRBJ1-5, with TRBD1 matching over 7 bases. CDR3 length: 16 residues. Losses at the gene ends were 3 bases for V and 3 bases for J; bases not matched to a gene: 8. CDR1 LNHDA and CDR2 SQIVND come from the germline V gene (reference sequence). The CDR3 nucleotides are TGTGCCAGTAGTATGTTGGCAGGGGGTAACAATCAGCCCCAGCATTTT. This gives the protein CASSMLAGGNNQPQHF.

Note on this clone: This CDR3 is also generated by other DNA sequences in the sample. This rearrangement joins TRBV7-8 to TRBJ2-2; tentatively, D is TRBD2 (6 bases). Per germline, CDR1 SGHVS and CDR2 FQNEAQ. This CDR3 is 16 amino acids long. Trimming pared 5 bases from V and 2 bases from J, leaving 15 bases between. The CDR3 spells CASSPSVGGNTGELFF. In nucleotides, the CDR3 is TGTGCCAGCAGCCCCTCCGTGGGGGGAAACACCGGGGAGCTGTTTTTT.

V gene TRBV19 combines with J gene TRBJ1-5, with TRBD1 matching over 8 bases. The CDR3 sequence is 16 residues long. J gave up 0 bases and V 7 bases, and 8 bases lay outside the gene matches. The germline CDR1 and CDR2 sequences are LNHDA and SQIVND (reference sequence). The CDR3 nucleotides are TGTGCCAGTATTCAGGGGGCTGAGGGTAGCAATCAGCCCCAGCATTTT. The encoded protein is CASIQGAEGSNQPQHF.

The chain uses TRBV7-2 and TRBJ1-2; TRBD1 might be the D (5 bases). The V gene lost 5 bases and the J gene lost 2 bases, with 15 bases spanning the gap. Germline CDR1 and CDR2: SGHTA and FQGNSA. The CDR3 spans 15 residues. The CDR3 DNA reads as TGTGCCAGCAGCCCCCGCGGGGCGGGAAACTATGGCTACACCTTC. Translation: CASSPRGAGNYGYTF.